The sequence of this T cell receptor (beta chain) was determined in a study of glioma-infiltrating T cells. Overall study results and limits: Tissue-blood divergence was below expectation in non-neoplastic patients, above in gliomas. Very few CDR3 sequences were shared between tissue and blood.

The CDR3 covers 16 residues. V was clipped by 6 bases and J by 0 bases, with 21 bases between them. Germline V gene data show CDR1 as DFQATT and CDR2 as SNEGSKA (reference sequence). This clonotype was recorded many times. As yet, its antigen is unknown. TCR alpha and beta CDR3 regions were amplified from RNA using iRepertoire nested multiplex PCR. Input was 100-400 ng of tissue mRNA or PBMC total RNA. TCRdb redid the calling of the multiplex PCR reads with MiXCR, one entry per CDR3 protein. The sample holds about 3,000 distinct CDR3 sequences, approximately 31% seen once. Sequencing was carried out using glioma tissue, nonneoplastic brain tissue, or PBMCs (not recorded which). This sequence was found in a human donor with low-grade glioma or glioblastoma, undergoing nonglioma brain surgery, or in good health (not recorded which). The chain is built from TRBV20-1 and TRBJ2-7, with D perhaps matching TRBD2 (6 bases). CDR3 nucleotide sequence: TGCAGTGCGCTCCAGCGGGTGGGTCGGAACTCCTACGAGCAGTACTTC. Its translation: CSALQRVGRNSYEQYF.